A selection of T cell receptor beta chains follows, all from one sample in a study of Graves' ophthalmopathy and Graves' hyperthyroidism. MiXCR was run by TCRdb on the multiplex PCR reads, yielding one entry per CDR3 protein. The repertoire includes approximately 700,000 distinct CDR3 sequences, about two fifths of them detected once, and 3% to 3.5% sits in the top ten. The sequencing input was peripheral blood. The source is an adult man with Graves' ophthalmopathy. Each CDR3 is given with its conserved first and last residue. The D gene is left open where the match is weak. Rows may omit the clone size; those that give it use once, few, many or a size class.

J gene	CDR3 length	clone size	D gene	V gene	CDR3 DNA	CDR3 protein
TRBJ1-5	17	many	.	TRBV2	TGTGCCAGCAGTACACAGGGAAGCAGCTATAGCAATCAGCCCCAGCATTTT	CASSTQGSSYSNQPQHF
TRBJ1-5	15	.	.	TRBV2	TGTGCCAGCAGTGCATCGGAAGGATCTAATCAGCCCCAGCATTTT	CASSASEGSNQPQHF
TRBJ2-5	14	.	.	TRBV7-8	TGTGCCAGCAGCTTCCTGCGCAGGGCAAAGACCCAGTACTTC	CASSFLRRAKTQYF
TRBJ2-7	15	many	TRBD2	TRBV13	TGTGCCAGCAGCGCCGGGACTAGCGGGAGTTACGAGCAGTACTTC	CASSAGTSGSYEQYF
TRBJ1-2	14	few	TRBD1	TRBV12-3/TRBV12-4	TGTGCCAGCAGTTTGTTGGGACAGGGGGGCGGCTACACCTTC	CASSLLGQGGGYTF
TRBJ1-5	11	.	TRBD1	TRBV24-1	TGTGCCACCGCTACGGACAGGGAGTGGCATTTT	CATATDREWHF
TRBJ1-2	15	once	.	TRBV11-3	TGTGCCAGCAGCCCCGGGACTCCGTGGGACAATGGCTACACCTTC	CASSPGTPWDNGYTF
TRBJ1-5	20	.	.	TRBV12-5	TGTGCTAGTGGTTTGGCGATTTGGGGGGGCGAGGAGGTTGGCAATCAGCCCCAGCATTTT	CASGLAIWGGEEVGNQPQHF
TRBJ2-5	14	.	.	TRBV11-2	TGTGCCAGCTCACGCGACGAGCCGGGTGAGACCCAGTACTTC	CASSRDEPGETQYF
TRBJ1-1	14	.	.	TRBV10-3	TGTGCCATCAGCCCGGGAGCCAGGGTCAATGAAGCTTTCTTT	CAISPGARVNEAFF
TRBJ1-2	13	many	TRBD1	TRBV5-8	TGTGCCAGCAGCTTCGGCTACAGGGGTGGCTACACCTTC	CASSFGYRGGYTF
TRBJ1-5	17	.	TRBD1	TRBV4-2	TGTGCCAGCAGCCAAGCAGGCGACAGGGGGCCAAATCAGCCCCAGCATTTT	CASSQAGDRGPNQPQHF
TRBJ1-2	15	many	.	TRBV19	TGTGCCAGTAGTCCCTCCCCCGGGACTAACTATGGCTACACCTTC	CASSPSPGTNYGYTF
TRBJ2-5	13	once	.	TRBV10-3	TGTGCCACTCTGAGGGGGGGCATGGGGACCCAGTACTTC	CATLRGGMGTQYF
TRBJ2-1	13	.	TRBD1	TRBV10-3	TGTGTGGTACAGGGGAGCTCCTACAATGAGCAGTTCTTC	CVVQGSSYNEQFF
TRBJ1-5	14	.	TRBD1	TRBV11-1	TGTGCCAGCAGCTTAGCCCAGGGGGAGCAGCCCCAGCATTTT	CASSLAQGEQPQHF
TRBJ1-6	15	many	.	TRBV9	TGTGCCAGCAGCGTAGGTGGGGTGGAGAGGTCACCCCTCCACTTT	CASSVGGVERSPLHF
TRBJ1-1	14	few	TRBD1	TRBV10-2	TGTGCCAGCTCATCCAGACAGGGAGACACTGAAGCTTTCTTT	CASSSRQGDTEAFF
TRBJ2-3	16	.	TRBD1	TRBV6-5	TGTGCCAGCAGTTACGACAGGGGCCACGCCACAGATACGCAGTATTTT	CASSYDRGHATDTQYF
TRBJ2-3	15	.	.	TRBV10-3	TGTGCCACCAGTGACCCACTCGGCGGCACAGATACGCAGAATTTT	CATSDPLGGTDTQNF
TRBJ2-7	14	few	.	TRBV20-1	TGCAGTGCGCTCACCCCGGGCAATCCCCCCGAGCAGTACTTC	CSALTPGNPPEQYF
TRBJ2-7	15	.	.	TRBV12-3/TRBV12-4	TGTGCCAGCAGTTTATGGTCAGGCCCTTCCTACGAGCAGTACTTC	CASSLWSGPSYEQYF
TRBJ2-3	15	few	TRBD1	TRBV7-8	TGTGCCAGCAGCCCAACGGGACAGGGCACAGATACGCAGTATTTT	CASSPTGQGTDTQYF
TRBJ2-5	14	many	.	TRBV7-6	TGTGCCAGCAGCTTATCCAGCGGGCATTTCATGAAGTACTTC	CASSLSSGHFMKYF
TRBJ2-7	14	many	.	TRBV9	TGTGCCAGCAGCGTAGGAAGGGATGGCTACGAGCAGTACTTC	CASSVGRDGYEQYF
TRBJ2-2	18	.	.	TRBV7-3	TGTGCCAGCAGCTCCACCTCGGGGCCACAGAGGTACACCGGGGAGCTGTTTTTT	CASSSTSGPQRYTGELFF
TRBJ1-3	15	.	TRBD1	TRBV2	TGTGCCAGCGTACGGGACAGGGGCTCTGGAAACACCATATATTTT	CASVRDRGSGNTIYF